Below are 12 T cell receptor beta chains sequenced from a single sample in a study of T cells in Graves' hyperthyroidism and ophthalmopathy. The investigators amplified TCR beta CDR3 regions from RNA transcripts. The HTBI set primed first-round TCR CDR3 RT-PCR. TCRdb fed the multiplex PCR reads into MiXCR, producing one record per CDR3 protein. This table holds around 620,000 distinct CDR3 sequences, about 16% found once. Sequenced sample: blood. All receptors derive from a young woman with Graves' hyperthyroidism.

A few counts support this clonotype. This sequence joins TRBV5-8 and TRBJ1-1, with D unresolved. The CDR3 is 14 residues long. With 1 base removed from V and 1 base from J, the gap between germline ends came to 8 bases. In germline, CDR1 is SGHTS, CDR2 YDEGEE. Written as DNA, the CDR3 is TGTGCCAGCAGCTTGAAGAACCAGAACACTGAAGCTTTCTTT. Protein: CASSLKNQNTEAFF. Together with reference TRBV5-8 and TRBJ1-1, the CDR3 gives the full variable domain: EAGVTQSPTHLIKTRGQQATLRCSPISGHTSVYWYQQALGLGLQFLLWYDEGEERNRGNFPPRFSGRQFPNYSSELNVNALELEDSALYLCASSLKNQNTEAFFGQGTRLTVV.

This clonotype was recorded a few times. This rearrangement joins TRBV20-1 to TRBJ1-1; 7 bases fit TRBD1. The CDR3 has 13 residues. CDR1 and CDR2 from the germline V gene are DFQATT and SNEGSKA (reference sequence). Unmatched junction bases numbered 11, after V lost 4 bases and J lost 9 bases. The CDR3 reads CSATGTEYRQAFF. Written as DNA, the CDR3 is TGCAGTGCTACCGGGACAGAGTATCGACAAGCTTTCTTT.

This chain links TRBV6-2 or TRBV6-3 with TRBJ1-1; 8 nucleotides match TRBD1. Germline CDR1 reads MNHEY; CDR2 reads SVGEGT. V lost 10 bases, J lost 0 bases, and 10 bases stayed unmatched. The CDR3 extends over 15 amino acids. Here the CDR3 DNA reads TGTGCCACCTCGAGACAGGGGTCGATGAACACTGAAGCTTTCTTT. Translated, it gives CATSRQGSMNTEAFF.

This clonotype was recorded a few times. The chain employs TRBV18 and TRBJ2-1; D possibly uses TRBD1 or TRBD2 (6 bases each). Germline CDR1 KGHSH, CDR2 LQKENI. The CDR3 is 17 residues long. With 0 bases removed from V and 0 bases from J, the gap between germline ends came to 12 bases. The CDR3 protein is CASSPPVGGGSYNEQFF. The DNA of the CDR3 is TGTGCCAGCTCACCACCGGTTGGAGGGGGCTCCTACAATGAGCAGTTCTTC. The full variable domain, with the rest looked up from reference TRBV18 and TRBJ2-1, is NAGVMQNPRHLVRRRGQEARLRCSPMKGHSHVYWYRQLPEEGLKFMVYLQKENIIDESGMPKERFSAEFPKEGPSILRIQQVVRGDSAAYFCASSPPVGGGSYNEQFFGPGTRLTVL.

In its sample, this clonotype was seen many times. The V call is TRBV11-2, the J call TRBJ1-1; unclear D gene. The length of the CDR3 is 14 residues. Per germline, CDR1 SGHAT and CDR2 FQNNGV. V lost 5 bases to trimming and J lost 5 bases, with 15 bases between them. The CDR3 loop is CASSRIGLRTEAFF. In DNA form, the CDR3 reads TGTGCCAGCAGCCGAATCGGGCTAAGAACTGAAGCTTTCTTT.

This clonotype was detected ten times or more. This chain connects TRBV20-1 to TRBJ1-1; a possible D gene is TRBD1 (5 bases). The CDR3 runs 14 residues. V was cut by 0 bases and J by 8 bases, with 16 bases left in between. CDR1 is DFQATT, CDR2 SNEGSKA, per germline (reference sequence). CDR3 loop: CSARDRGGADEAFF. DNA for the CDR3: TGCAGTGCTAGAGATCGGGGAGGGGCCGACGAAGCTTTCTTT.

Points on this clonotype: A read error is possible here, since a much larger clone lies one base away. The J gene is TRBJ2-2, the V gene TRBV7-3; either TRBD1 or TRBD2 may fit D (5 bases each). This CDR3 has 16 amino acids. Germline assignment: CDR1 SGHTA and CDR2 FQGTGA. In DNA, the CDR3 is TGTGCTAGCAGCTTCGCCCCGAACCGAGGGGCCGAGGAGCTGTTTTTT. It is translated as CASSFAPNRGAEELFF.

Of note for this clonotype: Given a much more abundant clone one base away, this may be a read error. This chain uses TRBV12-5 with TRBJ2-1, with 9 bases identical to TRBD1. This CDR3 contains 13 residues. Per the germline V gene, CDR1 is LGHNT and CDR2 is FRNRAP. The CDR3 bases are TGTGGTAGTGGTACTGGGACAGGGTCTGAGCAGTTCTTC. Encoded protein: CGSGTGTGSEQFF.

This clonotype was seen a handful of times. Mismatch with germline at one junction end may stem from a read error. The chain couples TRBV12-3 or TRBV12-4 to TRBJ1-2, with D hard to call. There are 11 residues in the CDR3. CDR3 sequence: CASSFPPWTAF. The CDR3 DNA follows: TGTGCCAGCAGTTTTCCCCCCTGGACGGCCTTC.

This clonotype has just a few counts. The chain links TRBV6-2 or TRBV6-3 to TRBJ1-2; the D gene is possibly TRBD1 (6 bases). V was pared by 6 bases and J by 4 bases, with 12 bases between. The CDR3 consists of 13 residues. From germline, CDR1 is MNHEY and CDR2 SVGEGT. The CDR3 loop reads CASSFDRSYGYTF. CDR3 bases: TGTGCCAGCAGCTTTGACAGGAGCTATGGCTACACCTTC.

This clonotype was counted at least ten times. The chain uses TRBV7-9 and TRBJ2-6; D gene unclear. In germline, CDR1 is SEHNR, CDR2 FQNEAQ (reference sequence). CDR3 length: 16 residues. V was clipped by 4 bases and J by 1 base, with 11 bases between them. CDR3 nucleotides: TGTGCCAGCAGCTCTTCCTCCGGGTCTGGGGCCAACGTCCTGACTTTC. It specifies CASSSSSGSGANVLTF.

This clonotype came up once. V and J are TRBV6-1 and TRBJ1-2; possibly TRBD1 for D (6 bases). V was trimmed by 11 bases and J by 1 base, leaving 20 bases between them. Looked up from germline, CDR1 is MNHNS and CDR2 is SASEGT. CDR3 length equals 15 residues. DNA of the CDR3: TGTGCCGCCCAGTCCCCCCCACAGGGTAACTATGGCTACACCTTC. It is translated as CAAQSPPQGNYGYTF.